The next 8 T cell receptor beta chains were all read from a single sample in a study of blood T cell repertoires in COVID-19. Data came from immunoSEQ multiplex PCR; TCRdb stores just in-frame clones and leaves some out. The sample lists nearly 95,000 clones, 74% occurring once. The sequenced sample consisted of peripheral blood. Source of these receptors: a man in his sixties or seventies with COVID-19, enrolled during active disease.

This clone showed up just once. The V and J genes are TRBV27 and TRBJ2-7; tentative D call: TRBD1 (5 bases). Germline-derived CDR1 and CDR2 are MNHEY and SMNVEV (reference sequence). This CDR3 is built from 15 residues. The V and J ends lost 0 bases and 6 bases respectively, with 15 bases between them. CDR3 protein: CASSLSVSGRVEQYF. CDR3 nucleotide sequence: TGTGCCAGCAGTTTATCGGTTTCGGGCAGGGTCGAGCAGTACTTC.

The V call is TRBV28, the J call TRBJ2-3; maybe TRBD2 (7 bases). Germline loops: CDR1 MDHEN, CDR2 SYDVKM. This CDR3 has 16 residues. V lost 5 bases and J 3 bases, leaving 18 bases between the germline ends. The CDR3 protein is CASSESGGRLTDTQYF. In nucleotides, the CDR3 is TGTGCCAGCAGTGAATCGGGGGGCCGGCTGACAGATACGCAGTATTTT.

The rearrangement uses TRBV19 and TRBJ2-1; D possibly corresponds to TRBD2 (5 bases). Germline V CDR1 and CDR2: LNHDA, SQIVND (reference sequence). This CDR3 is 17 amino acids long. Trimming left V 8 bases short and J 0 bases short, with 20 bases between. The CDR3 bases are TGTGCCAGTCACCCCGGCGGAGCGGTAAGCTCCTACAATGAGCAGTTCTTC. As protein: CASHPGGAVSSYNEQFF.

In nucleotides, the CDR3 is TGTGCCAGCAATTTTGACTGGAGCACTGAAGCTTTCTTT. Protein: CASNFDWSTEAFF. This chain uses TRBV7-9 with TRBJ1-1; no clear D gene. CDR3 size: 13 residues. Per the germline V gene, CDR1 is SEHNR and CDR2 is FQNEAQ (reference sequence). V was clipped by 7 bases and J by 4 bases, with 13 bases between them.

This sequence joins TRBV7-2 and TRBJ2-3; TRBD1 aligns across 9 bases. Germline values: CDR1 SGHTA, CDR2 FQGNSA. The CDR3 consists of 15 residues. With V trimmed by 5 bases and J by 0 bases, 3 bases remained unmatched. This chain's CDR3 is CASSPGTGSTDTQYF. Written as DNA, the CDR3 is TGTGCCAGCAGCCCGGGGACAGGGAGCACAGATACGCAGTATTTT.

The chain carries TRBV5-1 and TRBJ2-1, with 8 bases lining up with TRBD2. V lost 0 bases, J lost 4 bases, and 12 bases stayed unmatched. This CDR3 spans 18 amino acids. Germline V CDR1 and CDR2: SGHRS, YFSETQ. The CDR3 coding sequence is TGCGCCAGCAGCTTGGCCGGTTTGGGCGGGAGGTTTTACAATGAGCAGTTCTTC. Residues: CASSLAGLGGRFYNEQFF.

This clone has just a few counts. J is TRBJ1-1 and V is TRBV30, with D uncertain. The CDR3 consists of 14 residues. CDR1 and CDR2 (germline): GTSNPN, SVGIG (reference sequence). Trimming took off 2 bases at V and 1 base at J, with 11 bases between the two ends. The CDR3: CAWSYDGRNTEAFF. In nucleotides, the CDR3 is TGTGCCTGGAGTTATGACGGGAGGAACACTGAAGCTTTCTTT.

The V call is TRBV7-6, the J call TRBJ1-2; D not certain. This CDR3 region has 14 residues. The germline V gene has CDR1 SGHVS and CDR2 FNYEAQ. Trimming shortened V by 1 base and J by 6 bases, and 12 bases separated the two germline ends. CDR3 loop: CASSLGEGSDGYTF. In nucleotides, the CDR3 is TGTGCCAGCAGCTTAGGAGAGGGTTCGGATGGCTACACCTTC.